The 32 T cell receptor beta chains below were found in one sample sequenced in a study of cytomegalovirus exposure and HLA in healthy donors. The PCR used 60 Vbeta and 13 Jbeta primers. The data were produced by immunoSEQ multiplex PCR, yet TCRdb's version contains in-frame clones alone and is incomplete. The data show around 180,000 clones, with approximately 80% seen just once and around 1.9% held by the top ten. The sample consisted of PBMCs. These receptors all stem from a woman in her late teens or twenties in good health and CMV-seropositive.

The chain uses TRBV6-4 and TRBJ2-3; D possibly corresponds to TRBD2 (6 bases). This CDR3 spans 17 amino acids. The germline CDR1 and CDR2 sequences are MRHNA and SNTAGT. V dropped 5 bases and J dropped 2 bases, with 20 bases sitting between them. CDR3 in DNA: TGTGCCAGCAGTACACCCTTAGCGGAGCCCTCCACAGATACGCAGTATTTT. Translated, it gives CASSTPLAEPSTDTQYF.

The chain couples TRBV7-9 to TRBJ1-5; 7 bases map to TRBD1. The CDR3 has 17 amino acids. Germline V lookup: CDR1 SEHNR, CDR2 FQNEAQ (reference sequence). Unmatched junction bases numbered 6, after V lost 1 base and J lost 0 bases. Here the CDR3 DNA reads TGTGCCAGCAGCTTAGAACAGGGGCAATATAGCAATCAGCCCCAGCATTTT. The encoded protein is CASSLEQGQYSNQPQHF.

The chain is built from TRBV6-7 and TRBJ2-7; D perhaps matches TRBD1 (6 bases). TRBV6-7 is sorted into the ORF group, with uncertain function. This CDR3 comprises 12 residues. Deletions cut 8 bases from V and 2 bases from J, with 10 bases between. The CDR3 DNA follows: TGTGCCAGCCTCTCAGGGGCCTACGAGCAGTACTTC. This gives the protein CASLSGAYEQYF.

This rearrangement joins TRBV6-5 to TRBJ2-1; D is uncertain. V was trimmed by 1 base and J by 8 bases, leaving 15 bases between them. The CDR3 runs to 15 residues. Germline values: CDR1 MNHEY, CDR2 SVGAGI. The CDR3 sequence is CASSYFAVVSHEQFF. As DNA, the CDR3 is TGTGCCAGCAGTTACTTTGCGGTCGTGTCCCATGAGCAGTTCTTC.

The rearrangement links TRBV5-1 to TRBJ2-6, with 12 bases fitting TRBD1. This CDR3 has 18 amino acids. Germline V gene sequence: CDR1 SGHRS, CDR2 YFSETQ. Germline trimming cut 2 bases from V and 0 bases from J; bases unmatched to any gene: 3. The CDR3 is CASSLRGQGASGANVLTF. The CDR3 DNA is TGCGCCAGCAGCTTACGGGGACAGGGGGCCTCTGGGGCCAACGTCCTGACTTTC.

This sequence joins TRBV9 and TRBJ2-3; maybe TRBD2 (5 bases). The germline V gene has CDR1 SGDLS and CDR2 YYNGEE. Trimming took 2 bases from V and 1 from J, leaving 11 bases between them. CDR3 length equals 15 residues. The CDR3 here is CASSVGVTGTDTQYF. Written as DNA, the CDR3 is TGTGCCAGCAGCGTCGGGGTTACCGGCACAGATACGCAGTATTTT.

The rearrangement joins TRBV28 to TRBJ2-1, with 11 nucleotides matching TRBD2. The CDR3 consists of 17 residues. After removal of 4 bases from V and 6 bases from J, the junction contained 11 bases not matched to a gene. Germline CDR1 is MDHEN and CDR2 is SYDVKM. CDR3 residues: CASSYVAGGLILNEQFF. The CDR3 bases are TGTGCCAGCAGTTATGTAGCGGGGGGGCTAATACTCAATGAGCAGTTCTTC.

This clone was recorded a few times. The chain uses TRBV7-6 and TRBJ2-1, with 8 nucleotides matching TRBD2. Trimming cost V 7 bases and J 8 bases; bases outside gene matches: 16. Germline values: CDR1 SGHVS, CDR2 FNYEAQ. CDR3 length: 16 amino acids. Written as DNA, the CDR3 is TGTGCCAGCACCTCACCGGGACTAGATTTTTCGGATGAGCAGTTCTTC. Translated: CASTSPGLDFSDEQFF. Drawing the rest from reference TRBV7-6 and TRBJ2-1, the complete variable domain is GAGVSQSPRYKVTKRGQDVALRCDPISGHVSLYWYRQALGQGPEFLTYFNYEAQQDKSGLPNDRFSAERPEGSISTLTIQRTEQRDSAMYRCASTSPGLDFSDEQFFGPGTRLTVL.

V usage is TRBV6-6 and J usage is TRBJ1-1; tentative D call: TRBD1 (5 bases). The CDR3 sequence is 15 residues long. Germline CDR1 is MNHNY and CDR2 is SVGAGI (reference sequence). V was pared by 1 base and J by 1 base, with 10 bases between. The CDR3 DNA reads TGTGCCAGCAGTTACTTACAAACAGGGAACACTGAAGCTTTCTTT. Its protein product is CASSYLQTGNTEAFF.

The genes are TRBV9 and TRBJ2-5; perhaps TRBD2 as D (7 bases). V was shortened by 0 bases and J by 3 bases, with 15 bases between the two germline ends. The length of the CDR3 is 16 residues. Germline CDR1 is SGDLS and CDR2 is YYNGEE. The CDR3 is CASSVVGGQGEETQYF. CDR3 DNA: TGTGCCAGCAGCGTAGTGGGGGGGCAGGGTGAAGAGACCCAGTACTTC.

The rearrangement uses TRBV5-1 and TRBJ2-7; D may be TRBD1 (5 bases). Per germline, CDR1 SGHRS and CDR2 YFSETQ. V was trimmed by 1 base and J by 0 bases, leaving 20 bases between them. The CDR3 contains 18 residues. CDR3 residues: CASSLSRLQTGSSYEQYV. CDR3 coding DNA: TGCGCCAGCAGCTTGTCACGTCTGCAAACAGGAAGCTCCTACGAGCAGTACGTC.

V usage is TRBV5-1 and J usage is TRBJ1-1; 8 bases fit TRBD1. The CDR3 has 13 amino acids. Germline V CDR1 and CDR2: SGHRS, YFSETQ. V gave up 4 bases and J gave up 4 bases; unmatched junction bases: 3. The CDR3 DNA reads TGCGCCAGCAGCGTTACAGGGGGCACTGAAGCTTTCTTT. This codes for CASSVTGGTEAFF.

V usage is TRBV5-5 and J usage is TRBJ1-3; tentatively, D is TRBD1 (5 bases). With 7 bases removed from V and 4 bases from J, the gap between germline ends came to 12 bases. Germline lookup yields CDR1 SGHKS and CDR2 YYEKEE (reference sequence). The CDR3 is 13 residues long. The CDR3 DNA follows: TGTGCCAGCCACCCGGGGGTAGGAAACACCATATATTTT. It translates to CASHPGVGNTIYF.

The chain joins TRBV5-1 to TRBJ2-5; D call uncertain. V was trimmed by 4 bases and J by 0 bases, leaving 10 bases between them. From germline, CDR1 is SGHRS and CDR2 YFSETQ. This CDR3 is built from 14 residues. The CDR3 reads CASSGWQDQETQYF. The CDR3 DNA sequence: TGCGCCAGCAGCGGATGGCAGGACCAAGAGACCCAGTACTTC. The full variable domain, completed using reference TRBV5-1 and TRBJ2-5, is KAGVTQTPRYLIKTRGQQVTLSCSPISGHRSVSWYQQTPGQGLQFLFEYFSETQRNKGNFPGRFSGRQFSNSRSEMNVSTLELGDSALYLCASSGWQDQETQYFGPGTRLLVL.

The chain carries TRBV2 and TRBJ1-2, with D possibly matching TRBD1 (6 bases). V was clipped by 8 bases and J by 4 bases, with 17 bases between them. The CDR3 runs to 14 residues. CDR1 is SNHLY, CDR2 FYNNEI, per germline. Written as DNA, the CDR3 is TGTGCCAGCCGAGATATTACAGGGTTCTATGGCTACACCTTC. It translates to CASRDITGFYGYTF.

The V call is TRBV7-9, the J call TRBJ2-5, with 11 bases matching TRBD2. The CDR3 consists of 14 residues. V was clipped by 5 bases and J by 3 bases; unmatched bases: 2. The germline CDR1 and CDR2 sequences are SEHNR and FQNEAQ (reference sequence). The DNA for the CDR3 is TGTGCCAGCAGCCTGGGACTAGCGGAAGAGACCCAGTACTTC. Residues: CASSLGLAEETQYF. Full variable domain (missing parts from reference TRBV7-9 and TRBJ2-5): DTGVSQNPRHKITKRGQNVTFRCDPISEHNRLYWYRQTLGQGPEFLTYFQNEAQLEKSRLLSDRFSAERPKGSFSTLEIQRTEQGDSAMYLCASSLGLAEETQYFGPGTRLLVL.

The V call is TRBV15, the J call TRBJ1-2; 12 bases match TRBD1. The CDR3 is 16 amino acids. The J segment lost 4 bases and the V segment lost 3 bases, leaving 6 bases of the junction unmatched. Germline assignment: CDR1 LNHNV and CDR2 YYDKDF (reference sequence). CDR3 amino acids: CATSSGTGGVIYGYTF. For the CDR3, the DNA is TGTGCCACCAGCAGCGGGACAGGGGGCGTCATCTATGGCTACACCTTC.

The gene calls are TRBV5-1 and TRBJ2-1; 9 nucleotides agree with TRBD2. This CDR3 contains 14 residues. J gave up 9 bases and V 6 bases, and 10 bases lay outside the gene matches. The germline V gene has CDR1 SGHRS and CDR2 YFSETQ. The CDR3 loop reads CASTGLAGASEQFF. CDR3 DNA: TGCGCCAGCACGGGACTAGCTGGCGCCAGTGAGCAGTTCTTC.

The chain is built from TRBV28 and TRBJ1-3; TRBD1 agrees at 8 bases. The CDR3 has 15 amino acids. Germline trimming cut 7 bases from V and 3 bases from J; bases unmatched to any gene: 8. CDR1 is MDHEN, CDR2 SYDVKM, per germline. This CDR3 is CASTPRGHLGNTIYF. CDR3 bases: TGTGCCAGCACCCCCAGGGGGCACCTTGGAAACACCATATATTTT.

The V call is TRBV15, the J call TRBJ1-5, with TRBD1 matching over 9 bases. The CDR3 runs 15 residues. Germline lookup yields CDR1 LNHNV and CDR2 YYDKDF (reference sequence). V gave up 4 bases and J gave up 7 bases; unmatched junction bases: 8. The CDR3 reads CATSNGQGIGQPQHF. The CDR3 DNA reads as TGTGCCACCAGCAATGGACAGGGGATCGGGCAGCCCCAGCATTTT.

V and J are TRBV7-8 and TRBJ2-2, with 10 positions matching TRBD2. CDR1 SGHVS and CDR2 FQNEAQ come from the germline V gene. With 5 bases clipped from V and 6 bases from J, the junction kept 6 bases outside the gene matches. The CDR3 length is 15 residues. DNA of the CDR3: TGTGCCAGCAGCCCCCGGCTAGCGGGGGCCGGGGAGCTGTTTTTT. Amino acids: CASSPRLAGAGELFF.

Regarding this clone: This may be a read error, as it is one base from a much larger clone. V usage is TRBV7-2 and J usage is TRBJ2-5; 12 nucleotides match TRBD2. V dropped 5 bases and J dropped 0; count of bases not matched to a gene: 7. The germline V gene has CDR1 SGHTA and CDR2 FQGNSA. CDR3 size: 17 residues. The CDR3 spells CASSLGGLAGYQETQYF. The CDR3 DNA follows: TGTGCCAGCAGCCTAGGCGGACTAGCGGGGTACCAAGAGACCCAGTACTTC.

This sequence joins TRBV28 and TRBJ2-5; perhaps TRBD1 as D (5 bases). Trimming shortened V by 5 bases and J by 5 bases, and 18 bases separated the two germline ends. The CDR3 is 15 residues long. Germline-derived CDR1 and CDR2 are MDHEN and SYDVKM. The CDR3, as DNA: TGTGCCAGCAGTCTCCCAGACCAGGGATGGGAGACCCAGTACTTC. Its translation is CASSLPDQGWETQYF.

This chain links TRBV6-1 with TRBJ2-7; 7 positions agree with TRBD1. CDR3 length: 13 amino acids. The germline V gene has CDR1 MNHNS and CDR2 SASEGT. V shed 5 bases and J 3 bases; nucleotides not matched to a gene: 4. CDR3 amino acids: CASSPGQVYEQYF. The CDR3 DNA is TGTGCCAGCAGTCCCGGACAGGTCTACGAGCAGTACTTC.

The genes are TRBV21-1 and TRBJ1-2. TRBV21-1 is noted as a pseudogene. The CDR3 has 12 residues. The CDR3, as DNA: TGTGCCAGCAGGAGGAGGAACTATGGCTACACCTTC. Translation: CASRRRNYGYTF.

The J gene is TRBJ2-3, the V gene TRBV6-7; no definite D call. TRBV6-7 is an ORF, with its function uncertain. The CDR3 runs 17 residues. The V end lost 2 bases, the J end lost 2 bases, and 17 bases lay between the germline ends. The CDR3 region is CASSYPPRLDHTDTQYF. The CDR3 nucleotides read TGTGCCAGCAGTTACCCCCCGAGACTTGACCACACAGATACGCAGTATTTT.

The rearrangement uses TRBV27 and TRBJ2-7; TRBD1 aligns across 7 bases. The length of the CDR3 is 13 residues. V dropped 8 bases and J dropped 1; count of bases not matched to a gene: 5. Per germline, CDR1 MNHEY and CDR2 SMNVEV (reference sequence). CDR3 amino acids: CASGTTGSYEQYF. In DNA, the CDR3 is TGTGCCAGCGGCACGACAGGGTCCTACGAGCAGTACTTC.

J is TRBJ2-3 and V is TRBV6-5; the match to TRBD2 covers 13 bases. J lost 7 bases, V lost 5 bases, and 3 bases had no gene match. Germline CDR1 MNHEY, CDR2 SVGAGI. CDR3 length equals 14 residues. The CDR3 is CASSELAGGNTQYF. The CDR3 nucleotides read TGTGCCAGCAGTGAACTAGCGGGGGGGAATACGCAGTATTTT.

The chain combines TRBV7-2 with TRBJ1-3; no reliable D call. This CDR3 region has 17 residues. Trimming stripped 0 bases from V and 0 bases from J, with 12 bases between. The germline V gene encodes CDR1 SGHTA and CDR2 FQGNSA. CDR3 protein: CASSLAARGYSGNTIYF. CDR3 nucleotides: TGTGCCAGCAGCTTAGCGGCCAGAGGGTACTCTGGAAACACCATATATTTT.

CDR3 coding DNA: TGTGCCAGCAGCCCGCGACTAGCGGGTGGTGCAGATACGCAGTATTTT. This sequence encodes CASSPRLAGGADTQYF. The chain has TRBV7-2 and TRBJ2-3, with 10 bases fitting TRBD2. Germline lookup yields CDR1 SGHTA and CDR2 FQGNSA. The V gene end was trimmed by 5 bases and the J gene end by 4 bases; junction bases not matched to a gene: 9. The CDR3 runs to 16 residues.

The genes are TRBV11-3 and TRBJ1-1, with D tentatively TRBD1 (5 bases). The germline gives CDR1 SGHNT, CDR2 YENEEA. This CDR3 has 13 residues. V lost 5 bases, J lost 2 bases, and 9 bases lay in between. CDR3 sequence (DNA): TGTGCCAGCAGCCGAGACAGAAACACTGAAGCTTTCTTT. Amino acids: CASSRDRNTEAFF.

This rearrangement joins TRBV4-3 to TRBJ2-5; 7 nucleotides line up with TRBD2. With V trimmed by 1 base and J by 1 base, 3 bases remained unmatched. The CDR3 consists of 15 residues. Germline V gene lookup returns CDR1 LGHNA and CDR2 YSLEER. The CDR3 sequence is CASSQGTRPQETQYF. The CDR3 nucleotides are TGCGCCAGCAGCCAAGGGACTAGGCCCCAAGAGACCCAGTACTTC.